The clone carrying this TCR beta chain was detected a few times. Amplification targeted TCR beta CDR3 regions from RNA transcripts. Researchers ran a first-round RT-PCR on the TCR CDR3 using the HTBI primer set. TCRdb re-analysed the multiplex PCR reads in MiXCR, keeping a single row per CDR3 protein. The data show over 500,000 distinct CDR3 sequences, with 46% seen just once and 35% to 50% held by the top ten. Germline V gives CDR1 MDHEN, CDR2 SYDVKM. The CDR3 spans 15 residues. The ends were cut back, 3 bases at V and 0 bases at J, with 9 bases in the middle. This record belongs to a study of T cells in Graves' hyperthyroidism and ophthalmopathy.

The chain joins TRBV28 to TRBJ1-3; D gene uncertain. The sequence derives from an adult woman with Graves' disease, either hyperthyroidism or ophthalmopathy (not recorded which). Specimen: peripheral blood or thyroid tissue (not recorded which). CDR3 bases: TGTGCCAGCAGTTTTAGGCCGCTCTCTGGAAACACCATATATTTT. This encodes CASSFRPLSGNTIYF.